Presented here are 15 T cell receptor beta chains from one specimen sequenced in a study of blood T cell repertoires in COVID-19 (dated by TCRdb to the early 2020s). Library method: the immunoSEQ multiplex PCR assay. TCRdb provides this immuneACCESS table in a form limited to in-frame rearrangements. Some clones are lacking; in checked studies, under half of them reflect an unresolved V gene, and why the rest are absent is not known. Recorded for this sample are about 97,000 clones; around nine tenths of them occurred a single time. The ten largest clonotypes hold around 1.7% of the sample. Sample: peripheral blood. All receptors come from a man between 60 and 75 years old with acute or convalescent COVID-19.

This rearrangement joins TRBV18 to TRBJ1-5; D uncertain. CDR1 KGHSH and CDR2 LQKENI come from the germline V gene. The V end lost 5 bases, the J end lost 0 bases, and 5 bases lay between the germline ends. This CDR3 region has 13 residues. The CDR3 loop is CASSSNSNQPQHF. The DNA of the CDR3 is TGTGCCAGCTCATCAAATAGCAATCAGCCCCAGCATTTT.

This sequence joins TRBV6-5 and TRBJ1-5, with D uncertain. There are 15 residues in the CDR3. The ends were cut back, 0 bases at V and 3 bases at J, with 9 bases in the middle. Germline CDR1 and CDR2: MNHEY and SVGAGI. The CDR3 spells CASSYSRAINQPQHF. The DNA of the CDR3 is TGTGCCAGCAGTTACTCGAGGGCGATCAATCAGCCCCAGCATTTT.

This clone was counted a few times. The rearrangement joins TRBV7-9 to TRBJ1-2; D is unresolved. The V end lost 5 bases, the J end lost 8 bases, and 12 bases lay between the germline ends. The CDR3 runs 12 residues. Germline V gene sequence: CDR1 SEHNR, CDR2 FQNEAQ (reference sequence). The CDR3 protein is CASSLTTMGYTF. DNA for the CDR3: TGTGCCAGCAGCCTTACTACTATGGGCTACACCTTC.

In this sample, this clone turned up once. J is TRBJ2-2 and V is TRBV10-1; D is perhaps TRBD1 (6 bases). CDR3 length: 14 amino acids. The V end lost 6 bases, the J end lost 13 bases, and 21 bases lay between the germline ends. The germline gives CDR1 WNHNN, CDR2 SYGVQD (reference sequence). The CDR3 protein is CASRDSNQPLRLFF. The DNA for the CDR3 is TGCGCCAGCAGGGACAGCAACCAACCGTTACGGCTGTTTTTT.

The gene calls are TRBV14 and TRBJ2-3; TRBD2 aligns across 13 bases. Looked up from germline, CDR1 is SGHDN and CDR2 is FVKESK. J was trimmed by 6 bases and V by 5 bases; bases with no gene match: 14. This CDR3 spans 18 amino acids. In DNA, the CDR3 is TGTGCCAGCAGCGGAGGGGGACTAGCGGGGCCCGAGGAGGATACGCAGTATTTT. It specifies CASSGGGLAGPEEDTQYF.

The V gene is TRBV10-3, the J gene TRBJ2-3, with TRBD1 matching 8 bases. The length of the CDR3 is 16 residues. Germline CDR1 is ENHRY and CDR2 is SYGVKD. The J segment lost 1 base and the V segment lost 8 bases, leaving 11 bases of the junction unmatched. For the CDR3, the DNA is TGTGCCATCGCAACCTCAGGGGGCGAGGGCACAGATACGCAGTATTTT. This gives the protein CAIATSGGEGTDTQYF.

The chain links TRBV7-2 to TRBJ1-2, with D perhaps matching TRBD1 (6 bases). Germline CDR1 reads SGHTA; CDR2 reads FQGNSA. There are 15 residues in the CDR3. V was shortened by 5 bases and J by 2 bases, with 15 bases between the two germline ends. The CDR3 DNA reads as TGTGCCAGCAGCAGAGGGGGACCGCGGAACTATGGCTACACCTTC. Protein product: CASSRGGPRNYGYTF.

This clone has a single count. This chain connects TRBV21-1 to TRBJ2-2; TRBD2, the table's D call, was not compared with the DNA. TRBV21-1 is reported as a pseudogene. The CDR3 spans 16 residues. CDR3 residues: CASSSQCRGSPGELFF. In nucleotides, the CDR3 is TGTGCCAGCAGCTCCCAATGTCGGGGTTCCCCCGGGGAGCTGTTTTTT.

The rearrangement joins TRBV6-6 to TRBJ1-5, with D possibly TRBD1 on 6 matching bases. Germline CDR1 and CDR2: MNHNY and SVGAGI (reference sequence). V lost 6 bases, J lost 4 bases, and 13 bases lay in between. The CDR3 contains 14 residues. This chain's CDR3 is CASSPKDSNQPQHF. CDR3 coding DNA: TGTGCCAGCAGCCCTAAGGACAGTAATCAGCCCCAGCATTTT.

The rearrangement joins TRBV28 to TRBJ2-4, with 7 bases aligning to TRBD1. The germline V gene encodes CDR1 MDHEN and CDR2 SYDVKM. V lost 6 bases, J lost 2 bases, and 7 bases stayed unmatched. This CDR3 is 15 amino acids long. The CDR3 DNA sequence: TGTGCCAGCAGCCACGCAGGGGGATCCAAAAACATTCAGTACTTC. As protein: CASSHAGGSKNIQYF.

The V gene is TRBV6-5, the J gene TRBJ1-2; 8 nucleotides match TRBD1. CDR1 and CDR2 from the germline V gene are MNHEY and SVGAGI. J gave up 10 bases and V 7 bases, and 11 bases lay outside the gene matches. This CDR3 is built from 13 residues. CDR3 sequence reads: CASKGGQGTLYTF. CDR3 sequence (DNA): TGTGCCAGCAAGGGTGGACAGGGCACACTCTACACCTTC.

V is TRBV6-6 and J is TRBJ1-2; D is possibly TRBD1 (6 bases). The V end was cut by 6 bases, the J end by 2 bases, with 16 bases between. This CDR3 is 15 amino acids long. Germline CDR1 and CDR2: MNHNY and SVGAGI (reference sequence). The CDR3 coding sequence is TGTGCCAGCAGATCCTCCGGGACACCCAACTATGGCTACACCTTC. Amino acid sequence: CASRSSGTPNYGYTF.

This chain connects TRBV12-3 or TRBV12-4 to TRBJ1-2, with D perhaps TRBD1 (5 bases). The CDR3 loop spans 13 amino acids. Trimming took off 5 bases at V and 2 bases at J, with 9 bases between the two ends. The CDR3 nucleotides read TGTGCCAGCAGTCTACAGGAGAACTATGGCTACACCTTC. Its protein product is CASSLQENYGYTF.

With regard to this clone: A junction boundary mismatches the germline segment, possibly from a read error. The chain combines TRBV6-5 with TRBJ1-5, with 8 bases aligning to TRBD1. CDR1 is MNHEY and CDR2 is SVGAGI in the germline V gene. This CDR3 contains 15 residues. The CDR3 reads CASTLHVIAGGPLDF. CDR3 bases: TGTGCCAGCACCCTACATGTAATAGCAGGGGGCCCCTTAGATTTT.

V usage is TRBV3-1 (or the pseudogene TRBV3-2) and J usage is TRBJ1-2; possible D gene TRBD1, 5 bases. The length of the CDR3 is 11 residues. V was cut by 6 bases and J by 5 bases, with 7 bases left in between. Germline V gives CDR1 LGHDT, CDR2 YNNKEL (reference sequence). The CDR3 reads CASRNRYGYTF. The DNA of the CDR3 is TGTGCCAGCAGGAACAGGTATGGCTACACCTTC.